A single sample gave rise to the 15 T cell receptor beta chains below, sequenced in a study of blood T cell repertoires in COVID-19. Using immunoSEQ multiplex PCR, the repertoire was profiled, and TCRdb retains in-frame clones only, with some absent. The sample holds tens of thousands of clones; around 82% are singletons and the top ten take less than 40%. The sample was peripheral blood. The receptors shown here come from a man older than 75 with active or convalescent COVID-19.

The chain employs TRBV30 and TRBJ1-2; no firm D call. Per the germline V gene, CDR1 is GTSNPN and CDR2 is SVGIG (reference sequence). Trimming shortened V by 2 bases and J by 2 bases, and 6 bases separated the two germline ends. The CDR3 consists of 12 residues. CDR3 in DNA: TGTGCCTGGAGTCCCACAAACTATGGCTACACCTTC. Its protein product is CAWSPTNYGYTF.

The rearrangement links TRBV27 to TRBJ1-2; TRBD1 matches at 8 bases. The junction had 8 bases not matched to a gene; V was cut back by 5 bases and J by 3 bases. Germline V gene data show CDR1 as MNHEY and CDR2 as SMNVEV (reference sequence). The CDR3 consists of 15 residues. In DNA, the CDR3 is TGTGCCAGCAGTCCTCGACAGGGGTGGGACTATGGCTACACCTTC. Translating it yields CASSPRQGWDYGYTF.

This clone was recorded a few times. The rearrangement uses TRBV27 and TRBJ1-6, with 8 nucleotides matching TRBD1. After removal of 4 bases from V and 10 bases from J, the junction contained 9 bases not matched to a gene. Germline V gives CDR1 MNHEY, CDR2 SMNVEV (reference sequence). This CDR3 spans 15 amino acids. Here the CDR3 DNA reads TGTGCCAGCAGTTCCGGACAGGGTTTTAGGTCACCCCTCCACTTT. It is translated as CASSSGQGFRSPLHF.

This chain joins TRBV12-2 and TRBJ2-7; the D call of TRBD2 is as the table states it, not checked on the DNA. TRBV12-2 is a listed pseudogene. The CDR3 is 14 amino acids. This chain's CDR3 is CASLGGGVSYEQYF. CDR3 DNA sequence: TGTGCAAGTCTCGGAGGGGGGGTCTCCTACGAGCAGTACTTC.

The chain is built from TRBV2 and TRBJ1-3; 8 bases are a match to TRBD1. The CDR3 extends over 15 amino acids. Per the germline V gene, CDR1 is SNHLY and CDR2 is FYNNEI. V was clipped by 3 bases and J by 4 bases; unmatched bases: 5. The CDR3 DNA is TGTGCCAGCAGTGATCAGGGGGCGCAGGGAAACACCATATATTTT. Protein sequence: CASSDQGAQGNTIYF.

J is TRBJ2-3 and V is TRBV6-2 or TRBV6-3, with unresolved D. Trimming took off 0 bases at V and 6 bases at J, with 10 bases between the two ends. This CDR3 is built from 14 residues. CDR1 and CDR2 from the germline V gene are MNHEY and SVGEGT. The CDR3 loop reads CASSYSPTVDTQYF. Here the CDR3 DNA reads TGTGCCAGCAGTTACTCGCCCACGGTGGATACGCAGTATTTT.

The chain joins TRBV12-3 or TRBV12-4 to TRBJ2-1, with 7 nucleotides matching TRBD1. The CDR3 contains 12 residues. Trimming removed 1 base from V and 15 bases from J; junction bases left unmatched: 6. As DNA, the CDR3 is TGTGCCAGCAGTTTAGAGGACAGGCCAGGGTTCTTC. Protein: CASSLEDRPGFF.

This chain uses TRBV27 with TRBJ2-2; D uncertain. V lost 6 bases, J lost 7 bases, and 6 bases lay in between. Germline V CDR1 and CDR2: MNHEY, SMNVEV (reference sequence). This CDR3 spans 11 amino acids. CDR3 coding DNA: TGTGCCAGCAGGGTCTACGGGGAGCTGTTTTTT. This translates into CASRVYGELFF.

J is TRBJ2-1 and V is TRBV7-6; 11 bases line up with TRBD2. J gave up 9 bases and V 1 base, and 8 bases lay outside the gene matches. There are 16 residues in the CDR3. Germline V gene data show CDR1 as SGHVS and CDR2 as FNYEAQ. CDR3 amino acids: CASSLVIAGGPSEQFF. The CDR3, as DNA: TGTGCCAGCAGCTTAGTTATAGCGGGAGGGCCTAGTGAGCAGTTCTTC.

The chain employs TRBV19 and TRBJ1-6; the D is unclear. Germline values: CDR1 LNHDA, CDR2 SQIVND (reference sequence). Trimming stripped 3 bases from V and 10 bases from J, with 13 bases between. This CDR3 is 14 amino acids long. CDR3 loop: CASSIGGSGSPLHF. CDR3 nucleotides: TGTGCCAGTAGTATTGGAGGGAGTGGGTCACCCCTCCACTTT.

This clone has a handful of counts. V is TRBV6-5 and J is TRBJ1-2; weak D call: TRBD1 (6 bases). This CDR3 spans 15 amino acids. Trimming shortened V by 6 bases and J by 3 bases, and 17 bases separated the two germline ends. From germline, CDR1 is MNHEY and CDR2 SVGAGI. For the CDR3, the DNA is TGTGCCAGCAGCCGCCGACCGGGACAAGACTATGGCTACACCTTC. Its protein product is CASSRRPGQDYGYTF.

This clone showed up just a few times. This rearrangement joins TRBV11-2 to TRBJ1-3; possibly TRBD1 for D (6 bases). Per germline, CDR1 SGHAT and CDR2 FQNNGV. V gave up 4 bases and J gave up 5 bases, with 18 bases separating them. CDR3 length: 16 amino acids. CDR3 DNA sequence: TGTGCCAGCAGCTCCTTACAGGGCACCGGGAGAAACACCATATATTTT. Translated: CASSSLQGTGRNTIYF.

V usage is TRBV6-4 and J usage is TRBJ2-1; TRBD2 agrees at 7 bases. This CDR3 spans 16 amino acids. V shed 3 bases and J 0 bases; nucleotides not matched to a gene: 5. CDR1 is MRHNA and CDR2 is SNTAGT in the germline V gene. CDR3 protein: CASSDHGGSSYNEQFF. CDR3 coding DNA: TGTGCCAGCAGTGATCATGGCGGGAGCTCCTACAATGAGCAGTTCTTC.

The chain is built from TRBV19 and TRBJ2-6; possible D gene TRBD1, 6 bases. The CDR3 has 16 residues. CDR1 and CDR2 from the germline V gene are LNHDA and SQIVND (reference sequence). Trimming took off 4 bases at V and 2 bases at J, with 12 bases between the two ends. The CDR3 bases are TGTGCCAGTAGTAGGGACAAGACCGCTGGGGCCAACGTCCTGACTTTC. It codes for CASSRDKTAGANVLTF. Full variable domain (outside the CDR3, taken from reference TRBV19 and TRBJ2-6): DGGITQSPKYLFRKEGQNVTLSCEQNLNHDAMYWYRQDPGQGLRLIYYSQIVNDFQKGDIAEGYSVSREKKESFPLTVTSAQKNPTAFYLCASSRDKTAGANVLTFGAGSRLTVL.

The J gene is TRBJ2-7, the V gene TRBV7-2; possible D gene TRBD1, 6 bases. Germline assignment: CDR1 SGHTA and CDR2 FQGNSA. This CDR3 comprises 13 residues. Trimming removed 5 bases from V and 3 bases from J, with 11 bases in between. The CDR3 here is CASSQDRSYEQYF. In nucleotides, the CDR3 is TGTGCCAGCAGCCAGGACAGAAGCTACGAGCAGTACTTC.